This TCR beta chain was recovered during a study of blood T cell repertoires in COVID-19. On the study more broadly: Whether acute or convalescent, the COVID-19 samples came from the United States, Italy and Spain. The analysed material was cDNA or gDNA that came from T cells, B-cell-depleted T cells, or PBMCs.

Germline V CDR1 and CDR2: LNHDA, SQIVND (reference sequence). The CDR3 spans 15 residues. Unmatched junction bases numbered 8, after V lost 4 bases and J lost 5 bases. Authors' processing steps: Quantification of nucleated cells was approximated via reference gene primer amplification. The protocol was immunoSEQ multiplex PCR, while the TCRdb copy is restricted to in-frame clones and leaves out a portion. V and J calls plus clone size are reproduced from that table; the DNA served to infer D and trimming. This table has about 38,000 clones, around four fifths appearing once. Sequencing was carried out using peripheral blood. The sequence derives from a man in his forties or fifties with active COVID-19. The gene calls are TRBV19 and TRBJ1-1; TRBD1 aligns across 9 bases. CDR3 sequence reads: CASSTSGTGRTEAFF. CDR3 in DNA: TGTGCCAGTAGTACCTCCGGGACAGGGAGGACTGAAGCTTTCTTT.